Below are 6 T cell receptor beta chains sequenced from a single sample in a study of identical twins. TCRdb ran MiXCR on the 5' RACE reads and lists one entry per CDR3 protein. The sample carries roughly 260,000 distinct CDR3 sequences, roughly 13% recorded once. The sample was memory (CD45RO+) T cells sorted from blood. The source is a woman aged 18-29 years in good health.

The chain carries TRBV3-1 and TRBJ2-1; TRBD1 matches at 8 bases. Germline CDR1 reads LGHDT; CDR2 reads YNNKEL (reference sequence). V trimming: 3 bases; J trimming: 7 bases; junction bases outside the gene matches: 5. This CDR3 comprises 14 residues. CDR3 DNA: TGTGCCAGCAGCCATAACAGGGGGGAGAATGAGCAGTTCTTC. This codes for CASSHNRGENEQFF.

The sample holds many counts of this clonotype. The CDR3 DNA is TGCAGCGTTGAAGAGGGGGGAAAGGAGTTCTTC. It encodes CSVEEGGKEFF. V gene TRBV29-1 combines with J gene TRBJ2-1, with a tentative D call TRBD2 (6 bases). The CDR3 is made up of 11 amino acids. The germline V gene has CDR1 SQVTM and CDR2 ANQGSEA. The V end lost 0 bases, the J end lost 14 bases, and 11 bases lay between the germline ends.

This clonotype was seen many times. The gene calls are TRBV7-2 and TRBJ2-7, with TRBD1 identical over 7 bases. In germline, CDR1 is SGHTA, CDR2 FQGNSA. This CDR3 has 13 residues. V shed 5 bases and J 4 bases; nucleotides not matched to a gene: 5. The CDR3 reads CASSIKQGYEQYF. In nucleotides, the CDR3 is TGTGCCAGCAGCATAAAACAGGGGTACGAGCAGTACTTC.

This clonotype was found a few times. The limits of the CDR3 on the DNA are not certain, so only TCRdb's listed CDR3 is given. V is TRBV11-1 and J is TRBJ2-5; no check of the table's D call, TRBD2, against the DNA was made. CDR1 and CDR2 from the germline V gene are SGHAT and FQDESV (reference sequence). A total of 15 residues make up the CDR3, ends included. CDR3 loop: CASSTSMGDQETQYF.

The chain joins TRBV27 to TRBJ2-3; TRBD2 might be the D (6 bases). This CDR3 has 15 residues. The V gene's germline CDR1 is MNHEY and CDR2 SMNVEV (reference sequence). The V end was cut by 1 base, the J end by 6 bases, with 14 bases between. The CDR3 nucleotides are TGTGCCAGCAGTTTATATCCCACGCGGGGCGATACGCAGTATTTT. This sequence encodes CASSLYPTRGDTQYF.

V is TRBV29-1 and J is TRBJ1-1, with 10 positions matching TRBD1. This CDR3 region has 11 residues. J gave up 4 bases and V 7 bases, and 0 bases lay outside the gene matches. The germline gives CDR1 SQVTM, CDR2 ANQGSEA. The CDR3 loop reads CSGDRGTEAFF. The CDR3 region has the DNA TGCAGCGGGGACAGGGGCACTGAAGCTTTCTTT.